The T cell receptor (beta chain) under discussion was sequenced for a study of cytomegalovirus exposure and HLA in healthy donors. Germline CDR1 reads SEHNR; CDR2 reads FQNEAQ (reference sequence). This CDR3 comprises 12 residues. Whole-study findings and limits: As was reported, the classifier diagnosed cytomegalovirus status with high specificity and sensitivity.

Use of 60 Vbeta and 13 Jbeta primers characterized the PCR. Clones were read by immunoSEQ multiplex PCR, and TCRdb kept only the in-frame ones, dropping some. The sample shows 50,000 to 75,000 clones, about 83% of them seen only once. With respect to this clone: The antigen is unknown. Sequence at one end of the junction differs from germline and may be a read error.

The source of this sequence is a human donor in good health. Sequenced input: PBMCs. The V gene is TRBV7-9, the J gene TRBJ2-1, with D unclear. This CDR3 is CSSSLTASEQFF. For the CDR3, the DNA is TGTTCCAGCAGCTTAACCGCGAGTGAGCAGTTCTTC.